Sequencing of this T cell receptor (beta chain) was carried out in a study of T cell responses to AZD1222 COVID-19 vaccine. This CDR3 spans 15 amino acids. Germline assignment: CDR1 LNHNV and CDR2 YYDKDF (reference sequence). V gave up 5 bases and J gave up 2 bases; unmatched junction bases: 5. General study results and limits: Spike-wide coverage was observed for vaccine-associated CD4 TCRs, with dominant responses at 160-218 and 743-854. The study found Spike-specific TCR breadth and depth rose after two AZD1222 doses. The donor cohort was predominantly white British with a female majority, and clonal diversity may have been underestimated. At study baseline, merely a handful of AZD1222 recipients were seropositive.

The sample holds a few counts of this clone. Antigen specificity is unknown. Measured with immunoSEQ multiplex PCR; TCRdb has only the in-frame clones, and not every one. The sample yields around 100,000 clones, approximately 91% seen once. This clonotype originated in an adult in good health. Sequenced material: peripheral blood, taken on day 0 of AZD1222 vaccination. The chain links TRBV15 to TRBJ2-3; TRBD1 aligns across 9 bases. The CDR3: CATSLRDRATDTQYF. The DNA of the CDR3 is TGTGCCACCAGCCTCCGGGACAGGGCCACAGATACGCAGTATTTT.